The sequence of this T cell receptor beta chain was determined in a study of cytomegalovirus exposure and HLA in healthy donors. Comments on this clone: Its specificity is unknown.

In the PCR, 60 Vbeta and 13 Jbeta primers were used. The data were produced by immunoSEQ multiplex PCR, yet TCRdb's version contains in-frame clones alone and is incomplete. The table shows roughly 150,000 clones, with 60% to 80% occurring only once. Study-level results: In a later analysis, an Asian-associated ancestry cluster reportedly showed fewer N-insertions than the 666-donor mean. Across donors, sequencing depth was assumed by presence/absence analyses to be roughly uniform. When a later analysis compared HLA-associated TCR beta chains with equally common others, the HLA-associated chains turned out to be more clonally expanded and to have lower generation probabilities.

The CDR3 is 14 amino acids. Germline loops: CDR1 SGHRS, CDR2 YFSETQ. The V gene lost 2 bases and the J gene lost 2 bases, with 9 bases spanning the gap. The V call is TRBV5-1, the J call TRBJ2-3; D perhaps matches TRBD2 (6 bases). Sequenced input: PBMCs. This clonotype was sampled from a male donor in good health and CMV-seronegative. Here the CDR3 DNA reads TGCGCCAGCAGCTTCGGGAGTATCACAGATACGCAGTATTTT. Protein product: CASSFGSITDTQYF. The variable domain in full, completed from reference TRBV5-1 and TRBJ2-3, reads KAGVTQTPRYLIKTRGQQVTLSCSPISGHRSVSWYQQTPGQGLQFLFEYFSETQRNKGNFPGRFSGRQFSNSRSEMNVSTLELGDSALYLCASSFGSITDTQYFGPGTRLTVL.